Each of the 21 T cell receptor beta chains below was sequenced from the same sample in a study of T cell responses to AZD1222 COVID-19 vaccine. Data came from immunoSEQ multiplex PCR; TCRdb stores just in-frame clones and leaves some out. Here the sample spans roughly 43,000 clones, about four fifths being singletons. The starting material was peripheral blood, obtained 28 days after the second dose of the MenACWY control vaccine. The source is an adult who received the MenACWY meningococcal vaccine as a control.

For the CDR3, the DNA is TGTGCCACCCCCTACGTCGGGACCCCACACGATCAGCCCCAGCATTTT. Translation gives CATPYVGTPHDQPQHF. This sequence joins TRBV3-1 (or the pseudogene TRBV3-2) and TRBJ1-5; possibly TRBD1 for D (5 bases). V lost 10 bases to trimming and J lost 5 bases, with 24 bases between them. There are 16 residues in the CDR3. CDR1 is LGHDT and CDR2 is YNNKEL in the germline V gene (reference sequence).

J is TRBJ1-2 and V is TRBV21-1. TRBV21-1 is a pseudogene. The CDR3 covers 17 residues. Written as DNA, the CDR3 is TGTGCCAGCAGCAAAACACCACGGGGGGCGGGTAACTATGGCTACACCTTC. It codes for CASSKTPRGAGNYGYTF.

Only a few counts were recorded for this clone. The V and J genes are TRBV29-1 and TRBJ1-1; 7 bases fit TRBD1. CDR1 SQVTM and CDR2 ANQGSEA come from the germline V gene. The CDR3 covers 12 residues. V trimming: 7 bases; J trimming: 0 bases; junction bases outside the gene matches: 2. CDR3 bases: TGCAGCGCCGGACAGGTGAACACTGAAGCTTTCTTT. Translating gives CSAGQVNTEAFF.

The rearrangement uses TRBV30 and TRBJ1-5; a weak D match, TRBD1 (5 bases). The CDR3 extends over 15 amino acids. Deletions cut 2 bases from V and 6 bases from J, with 17 bases between. Germline V lookup: CDR1 GTSNPN, CDR2 SVGIG (reference sequence). In nucleotides, the CDR3 is TGTGCCTGGAGTTTAAAGCAGGGCGGCGGTCAGCCCCAGCATTTT. This codes for CAWSLKQGGGQPQHF.

The chain links TRBV19 to TRBJ1-5; a weak D match, TRBD1 (6 bases). CDR1 is LNHDA, CDR2 SQIVND, per germline (reference sequence). The CDR3 is made up of 16 amino acids. The V and J ends lost 7 bases and 1 base respectively, with 17 bases between them. The CDR3 sequence: CASTFRGALSNQPQHF. Here the CDR3 DNA reads TGTGCCAGTACCTTTCGGGGGGCTTTAAGCAATCAGCCCCAGCATTTT.

Judged by abundance, this clone is medium-sized. This chain links TRBV11-2 with TRBJ2-1; no definite D call. The CDR3 has 13 amino acids. V was trimmed by 1 base and J by 6 bases, leaving 7 bases between them. Germline-derived CDR1 and CDR2 are SGHAT and FQNNGV. DNA of the CDR3: TGTGCCAGCAGCTTAGGGTATGGCAATGAGCAGTTCTTC. It yields the protein CASSLGYGNEQFF. The full variable domain, completed using reference TRBV11-2 and TRBJ2-1, is EAGVAQSPRYKIIEKRQSVAFWCNPISGHATLYWYQQILGQGPKLLIQFQNNGVVDDSQLPKDRFSAERLKGVDSTLKIQPAKLEDSAVYLCASSLGYGNEQFFGPGTRLTVL.

CDR3 nucleotides: TGCGCCAGCAGCGCGGACGGAATCTCCTACGAGCAGTACGTC. Protein: CASSADGISYEQYV. V and J are TRBV10-2 and TRBJ2-7, with D unresolved. The V gene's germline CDR1 is WSHSY and CDR2 SAAADI. The germline V and J ends were trimmed by 6 bases and 0 bases, with 12 bases remaining between them. This CDR3 has 14 amino acids.

The genes are TRBV2 and TRBJ2-1; unclear D gene. This CDR3 contains 13 residues. Deletions cut 7 bases from V and 6 bases from J, with 13 bases between. Germline V gene data show CDR1 as SNHLY and CDR2 as FYNNEI. CDR3 amino acids: CASKSDALNEQFF. The CDR3 DNA reads TGTGCCAGCAAAAGCGACGCTCTCAATGAGCAGTTCTTC.

The V call is TRBV19, the J call TRBJ2-7; 8 nucleotides line up with TRBD2. The trim removed 8 bases at V and 3 bases at J, leaving 12 bases unmatched. Germline V gives CDR1 LNHDA, CDR2 SQIVND (reference sequence). CDR3 length: 15 residues. The CDR3 spells CASGMGLGRGYEQYF. The DNA for the CDR3 is TGTGCCAGTGGGATGGGACTAGGACGAGGCTACGAGCAGTACTTC.

The chain carries TRBV27 and TRBJ1-6; TRBD1 aligns across 7 bases. Germline V lookup: CDR1 MNHEY, CDR2 SMNVEV (reference sequence). CDR3 length: 14 amino acids. Trimming cost V 7 bases and J 5 bases; bases outside gene matches: 5. The CDR3 sequence: CASNSQGNNSPLHF. The CDR3 nucleotides read TGTGCCAGCAACTCACAGGGGAATAATTCACCCCTCCACTTT.

The chain employs TRBV20-1 and TRBJ2-1, with unresolved D. Germline V gives CDR1 DFQATT, CDR2 SNEGSKA (reference sequence). The CDR3 extends over 11 amino acids. V lost 4 bases, J lost 9 bases, and 10 bases lay in between. CDR3 DNA sequence: TGCAGTGCTACCCGAACCAGTGAGCAGTTCTTC. As protein: CSATRTSEQFF.

The count of this clone is one. The V gene is TRBV5-6, the J gene TRBJ1-1; D perhaps matches TRBD1 (5 bases). The CDR3 length is 14 residues. Trimming took 0 bases from V and 5 from J, leaving 11 bases between them. Per the germline V gene, CDR1 is SGHDT and CDR2 is YYEEEE. CDR3 residues: CASSLGMGGTEAFF. The CDR3, as DNA: TGTGCCAGCAGCTTGGGAATGGGGGGGACTGAAGCTTTCTTT.

The rearrangement uses TRBV11-2 and TRBJ2-7, with 8 bases lining up with TRBD2. The germline gives CDR1 SGHAT, CDR2 FQNNGV. The J segment lost 3 bases and the V segment lost 2 bases, leaving 6 bases of the junction unmatched. The CDR3 extends over 15 amino acids. CDR3: CASSLRPSGYYEQYF. CDR3 nucleotide sequence: TGTGCCAGCAGCTTACGACCTAGCGGGTACTACGAGCAGTACTTC. The complete variable domain, with remaining parts taken from reference TRBV11-2 and TRBJ2-7, reads EAGVAQSPRYKIIEKRQSVAFWCNPISGHATLYWYQQILGQGPKLLIQFQNNGVVDDSQLPKDRFSAERLKGVDSTLKIQPAKLEDSAVYLCASSLRPSGYYEQYFGPGTRLTVT.

This chain connects TRBV5-5 to TRBJ2-1, with 9 bases aligning to TRBD1. After removal of 5 bases from V and 5 bases from J, the junction contained 5 bases not matched to a gene. This CDR3 is 14 amino acids long. Germline loops: CDR1 SGHKS, CDR2 YYEKEE (reference sequence). DNA of the CDR3: TGTGCCAGCAGAGCTGGACAGGGGAACAATGAGCAGTTCTTC. Translating it yields CASRAGQGNNEQFF.

This chain links TRBV9 with TRBJ1-1; D unclear. The CDR3 is 17 residues long. V gave up 0 bases and J gave up 6 bases, with 21 bases separating them. CDR1 and CDR2 from the germline V gene are SGDLS and YYNGEE. The DNA for the CDR3 is TGTGCCAGCAGCGTAGTCGGTCTAACGAAAGGGTCCCCTGAAGCTTTCTTT. Encoded protein: CASSVVGLTKGSPEAFF.

The chain couples TRBV15 to TRBJ1-1; D call uncertain. Trimming took off 0 bases at V and 8 bases at J, with 13 bases between the two ends. Germline V gene data show CDR1 as LNHNV and CDR2 as YYDKDF (reference sequence). The CDR3 consists of 14 residues. The CDR3 sequence is CATSRDLGSQEAFF. CDR3 sequence (DNA): TGTGCCACCAGCAGAGATCTAGGGTCGCAAGAAGCTTTCTTT.

The rearrangement uses TRBV3-1 (or the pseudogene TRBV3-2) and TRBJ2-3; the D gene is possibly TRBD2 (6 bases). The CDR3 sequence is 14 residues long. Trimming took 6 bases from V and 2 from J, leaving 12 bases between them. CDR1 is LGHDT, CDR2 YNNKEL, per germline (reference sequence). CDR3 loop: CASRGTGDTDTQYF. The CDR3 DNA sequence: TGTGCCAGCAGAGGGACTGGGGACACAGATACGCAGTATTTT.

The chain is built from TRBV19 and TRBJ1-2, with TRBD1 matching 7 bases. J was trimmed by 4 bases and V by 4 bases; bases with no gene match: 9. Germline loops: CDR1 LNHDA, CDR2 SQIVND (reference sequence). CDR3 length: 15 amino acids. DNA of the CDR3: TGTGCCAGTAGTACTAAACAGGGGTTCGGCTATGGCTACACCTTC. Amino acids: CASSTKQGFGYGYTF.

This clone came up a few times. The CDR3 protein is CASSEGYNSPLHF. CDR3 nucleotide sequence: TGTGCCAGCAGCGAAGGGTATAATTCACCCCTCCACTTT. The chain links TRBV7-8 to TRBJ1-6, with D unclear. The CDR3 is made up of 13 amino acids. V dropped 5 bases and J dropped 4 bases, with 6 bases sitting between them. The V gene's germline CDR1 is SGHVS and CDR2 FQNEAQ. The complete variable domain, with remaining parts taken from reference TRBV7-8 and TRBJ1-6, reads GAGVSQSPRYKVAKRGQDVALRCDPISGHVSLFWYQQALGQGPEFLTYFQNEAQLDKSGLPSDRFFAERPEGSVSTLKIQRTQQEDSAVYLCASSEGYNSPLHFGNGTRLTVT.

This chain joins TRBV28 and TRBJ2-2; 9 bases align to TRBD2. Per the germline V gene, CDR1 is MDHEN and CDR2 is SYDVKM. V lost 5 bases, J lost 2 bases, and 3 bases stayed unmatched. The CDR3 has 15 amino acids. CDR3 nucleotide sequence: TGTGCCAGCAGTCGTAGCGGGAGCAACACCGGGGAGCTGTTTTTT. This codes for CASSRSGSNTGELFF.

V usage is TRBV19 and J usage is TRBJ2-5; unclear D gene. The CDR3 totals 14 residues. V was pared by 5 bases and J by 4 bases, with 14 bases between. Germline values: CDR1 LNHDA, CDR2 SQIVND (reference sequence). The CDR3 loop is CASSPMLGTETQYF. Here the CDR3 DNA reads TGTGCCAGTAGTCCCATGTTGGGAACAGAGACCCAGTACTTC.